This is a list of T cell receptor beta chains from one sample in a study of blood T cell repertoires in COVID-19. The assay was immunoSEQ multiplex PCR, and TCRdb's table has in-frame clones only and misses some. This table has approximately 260,000 clones, about nine tenths appearing once. Sequences were obtained from PBMCs or T cells enriched from blood (not recorded which). Source of these receptors: a woman aged 30 to 39 with acute COVID-19. Each CDR3 is given with its conserved first and last residue. A D gene is named only where the DNA matches it firmly. Clone size, where shown, is once, few, many, or a class for clones that have expanded.

D gene,V gene,clone size,CDR3 length,J gene,CDR3 protein,CDR3 DNA
TRBD2,TRBV29-1,.,14,TRBJ2-1,CSQTSDRSYNEQFF,TGCAGCCAAACTAGCGATCGCTCCTACAATGAGCAGTTCTTC
.,TRBV7-2,.,11,TRBJ2-7,CASSNRYEQYF,TGTGCCAGCAGCAATCGCTACGAGCAGTACTTC
.,TRBV7-9,.,17,TRBJ1-2,CASSPTGPASTNYGYTF,TGTGCCAGCAGCCCCACAGGGCCCGCTTCTACTAACTATGGCTACACCTTC
.,TRBV12-3/TRBV12-4,.,13,TRBJ2-6,CASSLSGANVLTF,TGTGCCAGCAGTCTATCTGGGGCCAACGTCCTGACTTTC
.,TRBV6-5,.,14,TRBJ1-6,CASSYSGGNSPLHF,TGTGCCAGCAGTTATTCAGGAGGTAATTCACCCCTCCACTTT
.,TRBV18,.,17,TRBJ2-3,CASSPLPGALPGDTQYF,TGTGCCAGCTCACCACTGCCCGGTGCCCTACCGGGAGATACGCAGTATTTT
TRBD1,TRBV19,.,13,TRBJ2-3,CASSITGADTQYF,TGTGCCAGTAGTATCACAGGGGCGGATACGCAGTATTTT
TRBD1,TRBV6-5,.,13,TRBJ2-1,CASMMDRRDEQFF,TGTGCCAGCATGATGGACAGGCGCGATGAGCAGTTCTTC
.,TRBV6-5,few,13,TRBJ2-7,CASSYSGQSEQYF,TGTGCCAGCAGTTACTCGGGGCAAAGCGAGCAGTACTTC
TRBD1,TRBV7-2,.,14,TRBJ2-7,CASSRGGGTYEQYF,TGTGCCAGCAGCAGAGGGGGCGGAACCTACGAGCAGTACTTC